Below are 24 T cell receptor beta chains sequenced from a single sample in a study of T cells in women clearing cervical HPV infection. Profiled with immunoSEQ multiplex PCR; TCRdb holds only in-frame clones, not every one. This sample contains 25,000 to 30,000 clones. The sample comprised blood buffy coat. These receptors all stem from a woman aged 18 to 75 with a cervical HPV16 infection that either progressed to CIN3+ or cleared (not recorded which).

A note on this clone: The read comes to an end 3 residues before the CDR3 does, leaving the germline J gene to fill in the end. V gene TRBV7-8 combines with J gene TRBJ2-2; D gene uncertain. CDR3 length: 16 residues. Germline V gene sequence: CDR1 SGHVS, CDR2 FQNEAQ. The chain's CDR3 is CASSLYGSATNEKLFF. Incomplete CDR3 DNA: TGTGCCAGCAGCTTATACGGGTCTGCAACTAATGAAAAG. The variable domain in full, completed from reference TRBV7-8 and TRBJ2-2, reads GAGVSQSPRYKVAKRGQDVALRCDPISGHVSLFWYQQALGQGPEFLTYFQNEAQLDKSGLPSDRFFAERPEGSVSTLKIQRTQQEDSAVYLCASSLYGSATNEKLFFGEGSRLTVL.

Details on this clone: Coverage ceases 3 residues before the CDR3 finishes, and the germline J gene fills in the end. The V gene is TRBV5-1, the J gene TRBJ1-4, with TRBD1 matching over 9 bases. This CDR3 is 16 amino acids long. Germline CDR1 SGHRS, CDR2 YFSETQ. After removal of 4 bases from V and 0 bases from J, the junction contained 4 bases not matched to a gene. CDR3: CASSRDRVATNEKLFF. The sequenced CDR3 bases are TGCGCCAGCAGCCGGGACAGGGTCGCAACTAATGAAAAA.

The part of the CDR3 DNA that was read is TGTGCCAGCATAGGACAGGGGGGATCACCC. Translating it yields CASIGQGGSP. Given in full, the CDR3 is CASIGQGGSPLHF. The rearrangement joins TRBV28 to TRBJ1-6, with 10 positions matching TRBD1. The sequence runs out 3 residues before the end of the CDR3; the remainder is reconstructed from the germline J gene. Germline lookup yields CDR1 MDHEN and CDR2 SYDVKM. CDR3 length equals 13 residues. V trimming: 7 bases; J trimming: 10 bases; junction bases outside the gene matches: 4.

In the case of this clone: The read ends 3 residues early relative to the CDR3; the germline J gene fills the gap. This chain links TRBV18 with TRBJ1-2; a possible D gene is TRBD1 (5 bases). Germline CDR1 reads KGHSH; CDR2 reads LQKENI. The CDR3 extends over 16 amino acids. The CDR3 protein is CASSPDKQAYTDTYTF. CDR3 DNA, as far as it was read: TGTGCCAGCTCACCAGACAAACAGGCTTACACAGATACC.

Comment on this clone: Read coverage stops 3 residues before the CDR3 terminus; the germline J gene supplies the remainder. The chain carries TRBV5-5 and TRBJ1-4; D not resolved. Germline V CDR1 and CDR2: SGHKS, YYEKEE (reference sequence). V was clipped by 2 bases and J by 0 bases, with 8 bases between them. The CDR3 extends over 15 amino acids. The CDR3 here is CASSFSVPTNEKLFF. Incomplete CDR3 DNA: TGTGCCAGCAGCTTCTCGGTGCCAACTAATGAAAAA.

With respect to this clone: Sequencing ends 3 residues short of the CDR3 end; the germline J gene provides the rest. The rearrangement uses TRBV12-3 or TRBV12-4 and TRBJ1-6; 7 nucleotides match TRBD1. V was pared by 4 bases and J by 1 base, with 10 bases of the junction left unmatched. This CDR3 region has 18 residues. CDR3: CASSSLRQGGSYNSPLHF. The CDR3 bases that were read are TGTGCCAGCAGTTCACTTCGACAGGGTGGTTCCTATAATTCACCC.

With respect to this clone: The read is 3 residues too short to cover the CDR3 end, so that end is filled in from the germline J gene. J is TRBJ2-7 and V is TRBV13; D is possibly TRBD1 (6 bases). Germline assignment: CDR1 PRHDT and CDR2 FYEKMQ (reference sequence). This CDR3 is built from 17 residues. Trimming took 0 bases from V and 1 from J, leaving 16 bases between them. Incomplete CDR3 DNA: TGTGCCAGCAGCTTAGGCGCATGGGACAACGATTCCTACGAG. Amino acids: CASSLGAWDNDSYE. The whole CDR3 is CASSLGAWDNDSYEQYF.

The CDR3 loop is CASSRVAGGQETQYF. The CDR3 DNA, read in part, is TGTGCCAGCAGCAGGGTAGCGGGGGGCCAAGAGACC. This chain joins TRBV5-4 and TRBJ2-5, with TRBD2 matching over 10 bases. The read is 3 residues too short to cover the CDR3 end, so that end is filled in from the germline J gene. Germline V lookup: CDR1 SGHNT, CDR2 YYREEE (reference sequence). The CDR3 has 15 residues. With 4 bases clipped from V and 1 base from J, the junction kept 4 bases outside the gene matches. Variable domain in full (rest from reference TRBV5-4 and TRBJ2-5): ETGVTQSPTHLIKTRGQQVTLRCSSQSGHNTVSWYQQALGQGPQFIFQYYREEENGRGNFPPRFSGLQFPNYSSELNVNALELDDSALYLCASSRVAGGQETQYFGPGTRLLVL.

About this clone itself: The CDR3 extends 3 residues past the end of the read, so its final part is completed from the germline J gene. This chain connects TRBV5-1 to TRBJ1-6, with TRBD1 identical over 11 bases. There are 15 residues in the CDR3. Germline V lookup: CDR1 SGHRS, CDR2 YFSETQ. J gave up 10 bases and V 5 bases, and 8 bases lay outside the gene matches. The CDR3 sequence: CASSVRTGGESPLHF. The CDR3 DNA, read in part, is TGCGCCAGCAGTGTTAGGACAGGGGGCGAGTCACCC.

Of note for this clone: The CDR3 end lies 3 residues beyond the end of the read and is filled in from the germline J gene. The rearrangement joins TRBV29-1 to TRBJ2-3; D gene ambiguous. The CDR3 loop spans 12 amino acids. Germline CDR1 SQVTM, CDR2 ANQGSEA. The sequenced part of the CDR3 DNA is TGCAGCACCAGTTTAACACAAGAGACG. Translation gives CSTSLTQET. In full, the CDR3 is CSTSLTQETQYF.

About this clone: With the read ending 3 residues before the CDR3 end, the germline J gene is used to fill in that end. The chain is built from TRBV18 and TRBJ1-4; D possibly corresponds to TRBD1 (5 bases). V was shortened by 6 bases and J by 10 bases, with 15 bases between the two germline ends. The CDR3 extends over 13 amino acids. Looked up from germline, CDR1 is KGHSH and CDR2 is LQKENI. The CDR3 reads CASSQGEKGKLFF. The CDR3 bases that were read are TGTGCCAGCTCCCAGGGCGAGAAGGGAAAA.

This chain's CDR3 is CASSLGQGAFAGELFF. The sequenced CDR3 bases are TGTGCCAGCAGCTTAGGACAGGGGGCTTTTGCCGGGGAG. The chain recombines TRBV7-6 with TRBJ2-2, with 10 positions matching TRBD1. The read ends 3 residues early relative to the CDR3; the germline J gene fills the gap. Germline trimming cut 1 base from V and 6 bases from J; bases unmatched to any gene: 5. CDR3 length equals 16 residues. The germline V gene has CDR1 SGHVS and CDR2 FNYEAQ.

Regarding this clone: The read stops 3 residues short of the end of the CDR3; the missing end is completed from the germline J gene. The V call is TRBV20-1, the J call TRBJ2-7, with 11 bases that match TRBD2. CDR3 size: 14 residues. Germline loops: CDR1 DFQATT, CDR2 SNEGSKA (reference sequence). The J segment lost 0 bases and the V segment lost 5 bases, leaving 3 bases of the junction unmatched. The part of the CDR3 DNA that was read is TGCAGTGCTGGGGGACTAGCGGCCTCCTACGAG. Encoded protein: CSAGGLAASYE. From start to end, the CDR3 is CSAGGLAASYEQYF.

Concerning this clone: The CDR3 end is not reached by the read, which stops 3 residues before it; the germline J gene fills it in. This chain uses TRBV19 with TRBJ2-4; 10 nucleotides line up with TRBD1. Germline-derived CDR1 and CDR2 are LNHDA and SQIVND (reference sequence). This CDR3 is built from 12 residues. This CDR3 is CASKGQGYSQYF. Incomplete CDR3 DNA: TGTGCCAGTAAGGGACAGGGGTACTCT.

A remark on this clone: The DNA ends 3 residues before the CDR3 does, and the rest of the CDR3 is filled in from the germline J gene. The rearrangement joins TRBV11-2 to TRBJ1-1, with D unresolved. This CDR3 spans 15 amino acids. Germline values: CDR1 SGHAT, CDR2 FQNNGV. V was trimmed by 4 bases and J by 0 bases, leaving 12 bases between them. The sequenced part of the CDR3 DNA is TGTGCCAGCAGCTCTCGCTCGACATTGAACACTGAA. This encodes CASSSRSTLNTE. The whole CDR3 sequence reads CASSSRSTLNTEAFF.

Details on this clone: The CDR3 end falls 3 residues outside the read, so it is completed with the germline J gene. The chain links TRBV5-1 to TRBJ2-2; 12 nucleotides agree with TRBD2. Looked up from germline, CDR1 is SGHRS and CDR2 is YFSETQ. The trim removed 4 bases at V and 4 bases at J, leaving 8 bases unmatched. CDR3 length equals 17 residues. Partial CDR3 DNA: TGCGCCAGCAGCCCGGGACTAGCGGGTCCGTCCACCGGGGAG. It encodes CASSPGLAGPSTGE. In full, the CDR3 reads CASSPGLAGPSTGELFF. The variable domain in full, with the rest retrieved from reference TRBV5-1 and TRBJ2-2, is KAGVTQTPRYLIKTRGQQVTLSCSPISGHRSVSWYQQTPGQGLQFLFEYFSETQRNKGNFPGRFSGRQFSNSRSEMNVSTLELGDSALYLCASSPGLAGPSTGELFFGEGSRLTVL.

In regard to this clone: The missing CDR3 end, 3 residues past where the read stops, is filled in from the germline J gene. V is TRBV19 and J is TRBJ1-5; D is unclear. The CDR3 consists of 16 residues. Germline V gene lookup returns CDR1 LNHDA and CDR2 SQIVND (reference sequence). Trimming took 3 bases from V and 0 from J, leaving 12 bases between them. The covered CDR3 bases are TGTGCCAGTAGTATTCTAGGCAGCTATAGCAATCAGCCC. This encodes CASSILGSYSNQP. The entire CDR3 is CASSILGSYSNQPQHF.

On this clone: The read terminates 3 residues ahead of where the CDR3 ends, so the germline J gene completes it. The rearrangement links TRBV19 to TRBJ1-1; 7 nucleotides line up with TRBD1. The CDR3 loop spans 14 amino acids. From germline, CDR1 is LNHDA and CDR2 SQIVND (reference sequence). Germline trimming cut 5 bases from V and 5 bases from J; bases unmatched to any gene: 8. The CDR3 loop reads CASSPLDRETEAFF. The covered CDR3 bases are TGTGCCAGTAGTCCCCTAGACAGGGAAACTGAA.

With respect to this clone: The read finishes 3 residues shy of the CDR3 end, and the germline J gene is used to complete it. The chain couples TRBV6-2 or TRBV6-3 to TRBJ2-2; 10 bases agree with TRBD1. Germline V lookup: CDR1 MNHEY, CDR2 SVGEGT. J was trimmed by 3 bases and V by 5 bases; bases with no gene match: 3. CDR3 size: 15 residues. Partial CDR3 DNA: TGTGCCAGCAGTCCCGGGACAGGGGACACCGGGGAG. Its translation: CASSPGTGDTGE. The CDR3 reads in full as CASSPGTGDTGELFF.

The CDR3 sequence: CASSLEGLPSNQPQHF. The covered CDR3 bases are TGCGCCAGCAGCTTGGAAGGGTTACCTAGCAATCAGCCC. The V call is TRBV5-1, the J call TRBJ1-5; unclear D gene. Coverage ceases 3 residues before the CDR3 finishes, and the germline J gene fills in the end. Between the trimmed V and J ends, which lost 0 bases and 0 bases, there was a span of 10 bases. This CDR3 comprises 16 residues. CDR1 SGHRS and CDR2 YFSETQ come from the germline V gene.

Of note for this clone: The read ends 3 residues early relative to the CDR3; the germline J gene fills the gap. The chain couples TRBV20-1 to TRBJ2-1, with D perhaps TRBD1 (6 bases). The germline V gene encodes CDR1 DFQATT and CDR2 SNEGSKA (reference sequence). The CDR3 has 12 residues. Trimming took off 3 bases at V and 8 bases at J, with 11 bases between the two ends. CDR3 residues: CSASRAGDEQFF. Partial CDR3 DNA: TGCAGTGCTAGCCGGGCAGGGGATGAG.

The sequenced part of the CDR3 DNA is TGTGCCAGTAGCACCAAAGGAACAGGGGGCTACGAC. Its translation is CASSTKGTGGYD. The CDR3, in full, reads CASSTKGTGGYDYTF. The V and J genes are TRBV19 and TRBJ1-2, with 9 bases lining up with TRBD1. The observed sequence ends 3 residues before the CDR3 terminus, with the missing tail filled in from the germline J gene. The germline CDR1 and CDR2 sequences are LNHDA and SQIVND (reference sequence). The CDR3 totals 15 residues. Supplemented by reference TRBV19 and TRBJ1-2, the full variable domain reads DGGITQSPKYLFRKEGQNVTLSCEQNLNHDAMYWYRQDPGQGLRLIYYSQIVNDFQKGDIAEGYSVSREKKESFPLTVTSAQKNPTAFYLCASSTKGTGGYDYTFGSGTRLTVV.

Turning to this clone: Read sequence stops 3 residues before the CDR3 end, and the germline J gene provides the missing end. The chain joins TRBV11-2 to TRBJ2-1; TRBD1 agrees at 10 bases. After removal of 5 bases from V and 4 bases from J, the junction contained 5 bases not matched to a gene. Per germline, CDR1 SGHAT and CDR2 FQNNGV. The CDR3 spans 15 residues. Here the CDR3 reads CASSPRDRGYNEQFF. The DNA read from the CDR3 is TGTGCCAGCAGCCCCCGGGACAGGGGTTACAATGAG.

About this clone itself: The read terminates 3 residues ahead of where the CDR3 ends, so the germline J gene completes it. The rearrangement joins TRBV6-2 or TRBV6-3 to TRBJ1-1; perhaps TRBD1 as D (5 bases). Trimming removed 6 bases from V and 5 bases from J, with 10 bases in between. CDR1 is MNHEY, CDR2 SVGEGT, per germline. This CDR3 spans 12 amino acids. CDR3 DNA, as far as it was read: TGTGCCAGCAGCACAGGTCGGACTGAA. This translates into CASSTGRTE. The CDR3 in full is CASSTGRTEAFF.